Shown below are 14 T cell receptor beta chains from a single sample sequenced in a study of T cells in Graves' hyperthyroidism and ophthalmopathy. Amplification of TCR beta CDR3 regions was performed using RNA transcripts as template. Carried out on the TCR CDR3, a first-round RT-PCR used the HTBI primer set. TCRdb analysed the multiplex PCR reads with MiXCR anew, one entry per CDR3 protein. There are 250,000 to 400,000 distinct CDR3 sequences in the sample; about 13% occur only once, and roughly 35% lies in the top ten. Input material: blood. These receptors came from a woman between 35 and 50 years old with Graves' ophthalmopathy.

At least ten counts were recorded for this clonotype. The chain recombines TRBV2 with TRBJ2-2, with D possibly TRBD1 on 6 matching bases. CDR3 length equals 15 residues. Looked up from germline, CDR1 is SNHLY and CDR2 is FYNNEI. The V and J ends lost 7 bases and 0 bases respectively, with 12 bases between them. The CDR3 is CASIQGLANTGELFF. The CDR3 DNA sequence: TGTGCCAGCATCCAGGGGCTCGCGAACACCGGGGAGCTGTTTTTT.

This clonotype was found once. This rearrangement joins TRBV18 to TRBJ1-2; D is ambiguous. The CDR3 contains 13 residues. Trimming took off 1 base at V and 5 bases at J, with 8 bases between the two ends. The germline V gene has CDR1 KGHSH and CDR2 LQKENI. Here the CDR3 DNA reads TGTGCCAGCTCACCACTCTCGGAGTATGGCTACACCTTC. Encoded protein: CASSPLSEYGYTF.

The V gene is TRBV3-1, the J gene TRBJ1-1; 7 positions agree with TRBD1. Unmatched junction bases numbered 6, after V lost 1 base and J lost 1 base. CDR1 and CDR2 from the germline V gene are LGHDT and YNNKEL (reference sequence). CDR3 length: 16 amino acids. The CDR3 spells CASSQAGGKANTEAFF. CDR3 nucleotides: TGTGCCAGCAGCCAAGCAGGGGGTAAAGCGAACACTGAAGCTTTCTTT.

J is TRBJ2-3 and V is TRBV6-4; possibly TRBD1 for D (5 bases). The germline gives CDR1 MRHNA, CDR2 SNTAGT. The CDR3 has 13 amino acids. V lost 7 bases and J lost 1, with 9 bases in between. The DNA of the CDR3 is TGTGCCAGCAAGGGGCAGGGCACAGATACGCAGTATTTT. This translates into CASKGQGTDTQYF.

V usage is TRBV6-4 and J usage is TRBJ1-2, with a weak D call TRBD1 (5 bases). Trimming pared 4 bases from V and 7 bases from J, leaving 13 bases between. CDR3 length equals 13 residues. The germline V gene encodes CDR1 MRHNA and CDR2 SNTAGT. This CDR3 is CASSAAGTFGYTF. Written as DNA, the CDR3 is TGTGCCAGCAGTGCAGCAGGGACTTTTGGCTACACCTTC.

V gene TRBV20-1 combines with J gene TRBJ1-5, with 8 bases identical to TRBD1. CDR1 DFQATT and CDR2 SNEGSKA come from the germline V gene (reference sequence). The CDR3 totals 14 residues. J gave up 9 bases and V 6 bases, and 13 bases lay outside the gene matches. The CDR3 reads CSAPLADRVGPQHF. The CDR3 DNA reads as TGCAGTGCGCCCCTCGCGGACAGGGTTGGGCCCCAGCATTTT.

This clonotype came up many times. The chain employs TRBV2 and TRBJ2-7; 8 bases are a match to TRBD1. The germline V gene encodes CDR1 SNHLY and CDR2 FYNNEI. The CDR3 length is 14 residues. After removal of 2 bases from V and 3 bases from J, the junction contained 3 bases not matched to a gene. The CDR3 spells CASSEMDRVYEQYF. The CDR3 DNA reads TGTGCCAGCAGTGAAATGGACAGGGTCTACGAGCAGTACTTC.

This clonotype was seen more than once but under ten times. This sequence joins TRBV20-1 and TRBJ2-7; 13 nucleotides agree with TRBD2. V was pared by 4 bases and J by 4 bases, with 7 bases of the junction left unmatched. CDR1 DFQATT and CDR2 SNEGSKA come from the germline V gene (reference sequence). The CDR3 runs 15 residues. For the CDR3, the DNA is TGCAGTGCTATCGGACTAGCGGGAGTCGGGTACGAGCAGTACTTC. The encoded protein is CSAIGLAGVGYEQYF.

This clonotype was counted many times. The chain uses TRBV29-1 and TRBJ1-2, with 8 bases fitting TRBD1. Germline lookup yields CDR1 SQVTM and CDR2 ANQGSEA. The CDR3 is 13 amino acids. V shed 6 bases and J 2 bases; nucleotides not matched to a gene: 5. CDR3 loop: CSVSGGRNYGYTF. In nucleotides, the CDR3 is TGCAGCGTATCAGGGGGCAGAAACTATGGCTACACCTTC.

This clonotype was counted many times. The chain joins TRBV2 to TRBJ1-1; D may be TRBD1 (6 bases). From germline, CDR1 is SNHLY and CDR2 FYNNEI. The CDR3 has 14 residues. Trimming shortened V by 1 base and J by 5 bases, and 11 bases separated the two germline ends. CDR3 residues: CASSEEGGGTEAFF. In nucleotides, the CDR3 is TGTGCCAGCAGTGAAGAGGGGGGGGGGACTGAAGCTTTCTTT.

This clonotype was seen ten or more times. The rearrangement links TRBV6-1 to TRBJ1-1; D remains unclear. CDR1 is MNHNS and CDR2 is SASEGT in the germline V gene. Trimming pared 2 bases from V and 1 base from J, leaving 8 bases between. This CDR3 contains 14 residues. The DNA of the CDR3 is TGTGCCAGCAGTGAATTTTTAGGGAACACTGAAGCTTTCTTT. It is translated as CASSEFLGNTEAFF.

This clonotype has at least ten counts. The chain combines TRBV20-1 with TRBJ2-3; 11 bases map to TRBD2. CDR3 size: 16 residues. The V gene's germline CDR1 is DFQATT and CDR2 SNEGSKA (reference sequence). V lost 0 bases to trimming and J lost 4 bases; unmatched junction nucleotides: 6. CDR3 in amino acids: CSARDLTSGKADTQYF. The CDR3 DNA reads TGCAGTGCTAGAGATCTGACTAGCGGGAAAGCAGATACGCAGTATTTT.

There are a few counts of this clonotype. For the CDR3, the DNA is TGCAGTGCTAGAGGGGTTAGGGCCAGGAACACTGAAGCTTTCTTT. Translating gives CSARGVRARNTEAFF. This chain links TRBV20-1 with TRBJ1-1; D gene uncertain. CDR1 and CDR2 (germline): DFQATT, SNEGSKA (reference sequence). This CDR3 is built from 15 residues. V lost 1 base, J lost 1 base, and 13 bases lay in between.

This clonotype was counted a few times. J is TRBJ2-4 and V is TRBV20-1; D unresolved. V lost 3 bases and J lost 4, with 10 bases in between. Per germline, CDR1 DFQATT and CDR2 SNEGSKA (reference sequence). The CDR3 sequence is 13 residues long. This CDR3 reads CSARNQNKNIQYF. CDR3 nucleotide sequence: TGCAGTGCTAGGAATCAGAATAAAAACATTCAGTACTTC.